These 10 T cell receptor beta chains came from one sample sequenced in a study of blood T cell repertoires in COVID-19. Sequenced by immunoSEQ multiplex PCR; TCRdb stores in-frame clones only, minus some. The repertoire holds approximately 180,000 clones, with roughly 85% as singletons. The sequencing sample was made of peripheral blood. The receptors stem from a man aged 55 to 69 with active or convalescent COVID-19.

The chain is built from TRBV5-1 and TRBJ1-3; tentatively, D is TRBD1 (5 bases). Germline assignment: CDR1 SGHRS and CDR2 YFSETQ. V gave up 3 bases and J gave up 4 bases, with 8 bases separating them. The CDR3 is 13 amino acids. The CDR3 nucleotides are TGCGCCAGCAGCTCAGGGAACGGAAACACCATATATTTT. It translates to CASSSGNGNTIYF.

This chain links TRBV5-5 with TRBJ1-5; a possible D gene is TRBD1 (6 bases). Germline V gene sequence: CDR1 SGHKS, CDR2 YYEKEE (reference sequence). The CDR3 sequence is 14 residues long. V dropped 2 bases and J dropped 6 bases, with 12 bases sitting between them. CDR3 region: CASSLWDITQPQHF. CDR3 bases: TGTGCCAGCAGCTTATGGGACATCACTCAGCCCCAGCATTTT. The full variable domain, with the rest looked up from reference TRBV5-5 and TRBJ1-5, is DAGVTQSPTHLIKTRGQQVTLRCSPISGHKSVSWYQQVLGQGPQFIFQYYEKEERGRGNFPDRFSARQFPNYSSELNVNALLLGDSALYLCASSLWDITQPQHFGDGTRLSIL.

The gene calls are TRBV9 and TRBJ1-1; TRBD1 might be the D (5 bases). From germline, CDR1 is SGDLS and CDR2 YYNGEE. V gave up 0 bases and J gave up 5 bases, with 14 bases separating them. The CDR3 covers 15 residues. The CDR3 DNA reads as TGTGCCAGCAGCGTAGAGGGGTCGGGGGTTACTGAAGCTTTCTTT. Amino acids: CASSVEGSGVTEAFF. The full variable domain, in which reference TRBV9 and TRBJ1-1 provide the parts outside the CDR3, is DSGVTQTPKHLITATGQRVTLRCSPRSGDLSVYWYQQSLDQGLQFLIQYYNGEERAKGNILERFSAQQFPDLHSELNLSSLELGDSALYFCASSVEGSGVTEAFFGQGTRLTVV.

This clone occurred once. The rearrangement uses TRBV2 and TRBJ2-7, with TRBD1 identical over 8 bases. Trimming at V came to 7 bases and at J to 1 base, leaving 6 bases not matched to a gene. The CDR3 contains 14 residues. The germline V gene encodes CDR1 SNHLY and CDR2 FYNNEI. CDR3 loop: CASTGQDLSYEQYF. CDR3 bases: TGTGCCAGCACGGGACAGGACTTATCCTACGAGCAGTACTTC.

V gene TRBV12-5 combines with J gene TRBJ1-1, with D perhaps matching TRBD1 (5 bases). The CDR3 runs to 11 residues. V gave up 6 bases and J gave up 8 bases, with 10 bases separating them. CDR1 is LGHNT, CDR2 FRNRAP, per germline. In DNA form, the CDR3 reads TGTGCTAGTGGATTTAACAGGGAAGCTTTCTTT. This encodes CASGFNREAFF.

This clone was seen a few times. The gene calls are TRBV7-9 and TRBJ2-7; the D is unclear. Trimming stripped 6 bases from V and 4 bases from J, with 7 bases between. The V gene's germline CDR1 is SEHNR and CDR2 FQNEAQ (reference sequence). CDR3 size: 11 residues. CDR3 sequence: CASSYQYEQYF. The DNA for the CDR3 is TGTGCCAGCAGTTACCAGTACGAGCAGTACTTC.

This clone has a single count. The chain has TRBV21-1 and TRBJ2-2; the table names TRBD1, a call not compared with the DNA. TRBV21-1 constitutes a pseudogene. The CDR3 spans 17 residues. The CDR3 loop is CASSKKTGETNTGELFF. CDR3 coding DNA: TGTGCCAGCAGCAAGAAGACAGGGGAAACGAACACCGGGGAGCTGTTTTTT.

The J gene is TRBJ2-1, the V gene TRBV28; 8 bases align to TRBD2. J was trimmed by 4 bases and V by 6 bases; bases with no gene match: 2. The germline CDR1 and CDR2 sequences are MDHEN and SYDVKM. This CDR3 has 13 residues. In DNA form, the CDR3 reads TGTGCCAGCAGACGGGGGGGTTACAATGAGCAGTTCTTC. Translation gives CASRRGGYNEQFF.

The V call is TRBV5-4, the J call TRBJ2-3, with D possibly being TRBD2 (5 bases). The CDR3 extends over 15 amino acids. Per germline, CDR1 SGHNT and CDR2 YYREEE (reference sequence). V shed 0 bases and J shed 0 bases, with 8 bases lying between them. The CDR3 DNA sequence: TGTGCCAGCAGCTTGGATCTAGCCAGCACAGATACGCAGTATTTT. Protein: CASSLDLASTDTQYF.

V gene TRBV12-5 combines with J gene TRBJ2-7, with 8 bases aligning to TRBD1. The CDR3 is 13 residues long. CDR1 and CDR2 from the germline V gene are LGHNT and FRNRAP. V shed 1 base and J 4 bases; nucleotides not matched to a gene: 0. CDR3 in amino acids: CASGLDRGYEQYF. The CDR3 coding sequence is TGTGCTAGTGGTTTGGACAGGGGGTACGAGCAGTACTTC.